This T cell receptor beta chain was found in a study of T cells after yellow fever vaccination. General observations from the study: The study found a weaker secondary response that peaked faster, day 5 versus 15. A small share of clonotypes appeared in both CD4 and CD8 compartments.

CDR3 size: 15 residues. Germline V gene lookup returns CDR1 SEHNR and CDR2 FQNEAQ (reference sequence). V lost 2 bases, J lost 5 bases, and 8 bases stayed unmatched. 5'RACE template switching added a universal primer site and UMIs to TCR cDNA. MiXCR, run by TCRdb on the 5' RACE reads, gives a single entry per CDR3 protein. The data contain about 550,000 distinct CDR3 sequences, 15% to 20% of them singletons. This clonotype was seen a handful of times. No antigen is known for it. This receptor was identified in a man aged 25-45 years who received the YFV17D yellow fever vaccine. The chain has TRBV7-9 and TRBJ2-5; 7 nucleotides match TRBD2. This sample comprised PBMCs, obtained 15 days after the yellow fever booster vaccination. CDR3: CASSLSLGRGETQYF. CDR3 coding DNA: TGTGCCAGCAGCTTATCATTGGGGAGGGGTGAGACCCAGTACTTC.